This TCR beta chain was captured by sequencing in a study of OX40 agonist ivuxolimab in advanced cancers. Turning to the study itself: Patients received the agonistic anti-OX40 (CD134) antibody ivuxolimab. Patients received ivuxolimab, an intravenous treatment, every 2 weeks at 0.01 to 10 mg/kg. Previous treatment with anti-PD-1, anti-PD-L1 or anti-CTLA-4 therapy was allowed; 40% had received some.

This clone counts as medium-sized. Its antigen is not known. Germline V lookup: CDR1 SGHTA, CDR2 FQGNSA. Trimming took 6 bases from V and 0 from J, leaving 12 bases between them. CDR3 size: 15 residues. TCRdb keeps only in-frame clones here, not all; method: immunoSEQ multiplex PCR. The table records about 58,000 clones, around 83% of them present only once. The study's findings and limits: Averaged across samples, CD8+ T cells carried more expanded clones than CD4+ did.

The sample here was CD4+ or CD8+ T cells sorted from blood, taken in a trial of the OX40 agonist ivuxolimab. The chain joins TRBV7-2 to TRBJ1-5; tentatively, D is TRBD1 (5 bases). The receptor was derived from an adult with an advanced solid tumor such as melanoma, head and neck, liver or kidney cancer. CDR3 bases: TGTGCCAGCAGTCCTGGCGGGGGTAGCAATCAGCCCCAGCATTTT. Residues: CASSPGGGSNQPQHF.